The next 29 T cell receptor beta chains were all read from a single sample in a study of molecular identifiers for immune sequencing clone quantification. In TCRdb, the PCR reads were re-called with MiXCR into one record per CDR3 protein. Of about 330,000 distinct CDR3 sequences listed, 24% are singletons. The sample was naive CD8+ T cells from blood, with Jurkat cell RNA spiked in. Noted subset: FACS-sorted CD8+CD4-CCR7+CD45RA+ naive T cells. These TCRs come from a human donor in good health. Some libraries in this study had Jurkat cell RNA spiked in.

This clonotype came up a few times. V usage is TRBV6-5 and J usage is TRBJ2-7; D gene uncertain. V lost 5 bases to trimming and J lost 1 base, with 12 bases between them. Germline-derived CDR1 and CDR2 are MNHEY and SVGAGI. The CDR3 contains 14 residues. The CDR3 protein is CASSVGVSSYEQYF. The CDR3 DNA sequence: TGTGCCAGCAGTGTAGGTGTCAGTTCCTACGAGCAGTACTTC.

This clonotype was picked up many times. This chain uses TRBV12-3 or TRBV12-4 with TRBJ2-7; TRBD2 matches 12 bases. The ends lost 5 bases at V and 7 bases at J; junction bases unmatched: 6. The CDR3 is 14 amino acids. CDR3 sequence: CASSPLAGGGEQYF. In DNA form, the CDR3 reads TGTGCCAGCAGTCCACTAGCGGGAGGTGGTGAGCAGTACTTC.

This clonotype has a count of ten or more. DNA of the CDR3: TGTGCCAGCAGCTTACACCGGAGAAATCAGCCCCAGCATTTT. Protein sequence: CASSLHRRNQPQHF. The rearrangement uses TRBV28 and TRBJ1-5; unclear D gene. With 6 bases removed from V and 4 bases from J, the gap between germline ends came to 13 bases. Germline lookup yields CDR1 MDHEN and CDR2 SYDVKM. CDR3 length: 14 amino acids.

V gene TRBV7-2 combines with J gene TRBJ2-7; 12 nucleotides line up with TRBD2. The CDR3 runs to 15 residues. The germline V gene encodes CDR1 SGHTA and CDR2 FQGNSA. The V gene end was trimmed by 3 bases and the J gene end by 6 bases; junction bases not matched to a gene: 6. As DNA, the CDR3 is TGTGCCAGCAGCTTGCCTAGCGGGGGGGCCCTCGAGCAGTACTTC. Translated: CASSLPSGGALEQYF.

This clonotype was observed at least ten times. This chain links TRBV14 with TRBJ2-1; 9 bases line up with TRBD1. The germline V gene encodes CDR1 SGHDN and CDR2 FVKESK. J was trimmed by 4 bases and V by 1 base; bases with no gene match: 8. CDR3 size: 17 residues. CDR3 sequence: CASSQGRDRAPYNEQFF. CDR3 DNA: TGTGCCAGCAGCCAAGGCCGGGACAGGGCCCCGTACAATGAGCAGTTCTTC.

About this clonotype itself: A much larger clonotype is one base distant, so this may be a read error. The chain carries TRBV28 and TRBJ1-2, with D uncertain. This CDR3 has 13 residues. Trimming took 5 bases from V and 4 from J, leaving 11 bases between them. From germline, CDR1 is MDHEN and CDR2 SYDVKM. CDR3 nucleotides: TGTGCCAGCAGTCCAGAACGGCTCTATGGCTACACCTTC. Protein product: CASSPERLYGYTF.

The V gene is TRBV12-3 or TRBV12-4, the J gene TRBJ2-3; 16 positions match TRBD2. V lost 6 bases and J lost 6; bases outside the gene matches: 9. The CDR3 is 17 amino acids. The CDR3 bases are TGTGCCAGCAGGGGGGGACTAGCGGGAGGGCCTGGGGATACGCAGTATTTT. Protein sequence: CASRGGLAGGPGDTQYF.

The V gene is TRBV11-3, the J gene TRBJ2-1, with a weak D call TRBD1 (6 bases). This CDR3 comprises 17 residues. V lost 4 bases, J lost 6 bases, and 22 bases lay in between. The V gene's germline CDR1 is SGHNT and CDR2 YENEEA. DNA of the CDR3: TGTGCCAGCAGCTCTGGGGGCAGGCTACTAGAGAGCAATGAGCAGTTCTTC. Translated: CASSSGGRLLESNEQFF.

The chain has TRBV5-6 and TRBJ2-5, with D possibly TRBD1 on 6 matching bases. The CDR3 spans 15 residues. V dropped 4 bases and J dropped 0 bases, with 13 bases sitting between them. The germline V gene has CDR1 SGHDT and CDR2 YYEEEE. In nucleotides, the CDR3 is TGTGCCAGCAGCATATTGACAGGCGACCAAGAGACCCAGTACTTC. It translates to CASSILTGDQETQYF.

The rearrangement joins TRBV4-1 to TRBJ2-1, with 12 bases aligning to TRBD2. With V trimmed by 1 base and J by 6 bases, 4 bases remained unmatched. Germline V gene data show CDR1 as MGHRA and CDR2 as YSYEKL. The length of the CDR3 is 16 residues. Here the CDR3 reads CASSQALGLAGNEQFF. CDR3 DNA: TGCGCCAGCAGCCAAGCCCTGGGACTAGCGGGCAATGAGCAGTTCTTC.

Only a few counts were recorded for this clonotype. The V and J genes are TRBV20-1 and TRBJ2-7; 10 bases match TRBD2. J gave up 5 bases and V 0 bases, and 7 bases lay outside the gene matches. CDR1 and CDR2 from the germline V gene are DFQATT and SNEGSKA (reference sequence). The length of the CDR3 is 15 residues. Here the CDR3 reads CSARDRLAGVHEQYF. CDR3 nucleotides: TGCAGTGCTAGAGATAGGCTAGCGGGGGTCCACGAGCAGTACTTC.

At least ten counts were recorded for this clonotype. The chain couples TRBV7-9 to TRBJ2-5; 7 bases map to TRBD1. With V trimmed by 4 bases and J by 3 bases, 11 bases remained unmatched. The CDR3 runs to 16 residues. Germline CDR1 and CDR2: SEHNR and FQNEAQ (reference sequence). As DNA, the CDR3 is TGTGCCAGCAGCTCGTCCCCCACAGGGGCCAAAGAGACCCAGTACTTC. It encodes CASSSSPTGAKETQYF. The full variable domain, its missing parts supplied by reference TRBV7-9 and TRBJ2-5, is DTGVSQNPRHKITKRGQNVTFRCDPISEHNRLYWYRQTLGQGPEFLTYFQNEAQLEKSRLLSDRFSAERPKGSFSTLEIQRTEQGDSAMYLCASSSSPTGAKETQYFGPGTRLLVL.

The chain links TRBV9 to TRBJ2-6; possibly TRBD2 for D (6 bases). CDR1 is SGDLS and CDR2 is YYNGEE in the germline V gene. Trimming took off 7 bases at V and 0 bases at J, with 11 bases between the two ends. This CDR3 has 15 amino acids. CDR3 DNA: TGTGCCAGCGGAGGGTTGAGCTCTGGGGCCAACGTCCTGACTTTC. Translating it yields CASGGLSSGANVLTF.

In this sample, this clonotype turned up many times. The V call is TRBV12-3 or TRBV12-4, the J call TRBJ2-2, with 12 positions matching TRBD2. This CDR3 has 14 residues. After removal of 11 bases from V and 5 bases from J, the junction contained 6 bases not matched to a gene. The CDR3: CALGTSGSTGELFF. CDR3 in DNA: TGTGCCCTTGGGACTAGCGGGTCTACCGGGGAGCTGTTTTTT.

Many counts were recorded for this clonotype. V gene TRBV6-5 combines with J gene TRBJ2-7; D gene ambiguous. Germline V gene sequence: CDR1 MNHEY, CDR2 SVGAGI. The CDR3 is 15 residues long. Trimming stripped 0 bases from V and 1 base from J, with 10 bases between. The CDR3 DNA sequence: TGTGCCAGCAGTTACTCGAACCGACATTCCTACGAGCAGTACTTC. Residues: CASSYSNRHSYEQYF.

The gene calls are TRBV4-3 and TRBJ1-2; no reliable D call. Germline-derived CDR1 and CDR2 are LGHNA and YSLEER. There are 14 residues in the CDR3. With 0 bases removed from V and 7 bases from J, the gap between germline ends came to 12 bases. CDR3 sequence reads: CASSQDSLWTGYTF. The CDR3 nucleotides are TGCGCCAGCAGCCAAGACAGTCTTTGGACTGGCTACACCTTC.

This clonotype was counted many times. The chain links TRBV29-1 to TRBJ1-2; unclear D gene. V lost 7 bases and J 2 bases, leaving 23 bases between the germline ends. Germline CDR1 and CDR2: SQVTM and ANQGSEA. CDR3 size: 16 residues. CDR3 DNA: TGCAGCGCCGTAATTCCGGACCTAACGGACAACTATGGCTACACCTTC. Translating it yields CSAVIPDLTDNYGYTF.

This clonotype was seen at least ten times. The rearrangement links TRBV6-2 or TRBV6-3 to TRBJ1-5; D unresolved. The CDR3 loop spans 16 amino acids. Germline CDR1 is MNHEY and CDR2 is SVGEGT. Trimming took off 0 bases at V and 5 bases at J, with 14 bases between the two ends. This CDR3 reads CASSYSIIGLDQPQHF. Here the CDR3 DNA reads TGTGCCAGCAGTTACTCGATCATAGGGTTGGATCAGCCCCAGCATTTT.

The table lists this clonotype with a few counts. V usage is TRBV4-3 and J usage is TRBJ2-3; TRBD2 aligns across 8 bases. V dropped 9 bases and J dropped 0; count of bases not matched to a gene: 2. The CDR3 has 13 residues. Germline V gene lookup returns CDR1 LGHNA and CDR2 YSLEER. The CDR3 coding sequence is TGCGCCAGTAGCGGGGAAAGCACAGATACGCAGTATTTT. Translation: CASSGESTDTQYF.

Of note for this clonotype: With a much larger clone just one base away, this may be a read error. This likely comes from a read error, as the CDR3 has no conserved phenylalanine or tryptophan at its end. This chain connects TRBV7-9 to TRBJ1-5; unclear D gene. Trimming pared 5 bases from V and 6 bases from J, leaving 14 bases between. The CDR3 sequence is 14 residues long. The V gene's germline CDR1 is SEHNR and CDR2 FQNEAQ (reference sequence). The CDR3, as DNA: TGTGCCAGCAGCCATGGAAATATTATTCAGCCCCAGCATTCT. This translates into CASSHGNIIQPQHS.

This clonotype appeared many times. The CDR3 sequence: CSVEKRGQRDGSNQPQHF. DNA for the CDR3: TGCAGCGTTGAAAAGAGGGGACAGCGTGACGGGAGCAATCAGCCCCAGCATTTT. The genes are TRBV29-1 and TRBJ1-5; 7 nucleotides align to TRBD1. This CDR3 contains 18 residues. Per the germline V gene, CDR1 is SQVTM and CDR2 is ANQGSEA. Unmatched junction bases numbered 14, after V lost 2 bases and J lost 1 base. Complete variable domain (other parts from reference TRBV29-1 and TRBJ1-5): SAVISQKPSRDICQRGTSLTIQCQVDSQVTMMFWYRQQPGQSLTLIATANQGSEATYESGFVIDKFPISRPNLTFSTLTVSNMSPEDSSIYLCSVEKRGQRDGSNQPQHFGDGTRLSIL.

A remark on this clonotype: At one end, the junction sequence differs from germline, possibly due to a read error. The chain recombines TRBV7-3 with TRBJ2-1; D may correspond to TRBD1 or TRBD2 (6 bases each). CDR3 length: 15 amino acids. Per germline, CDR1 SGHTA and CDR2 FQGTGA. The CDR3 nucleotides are TGTGCCAGCAGCTTATGGGCAGGGGAGGCCAATGAGCAGTCCTTC. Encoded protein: CASSLWAGEANEQSF.

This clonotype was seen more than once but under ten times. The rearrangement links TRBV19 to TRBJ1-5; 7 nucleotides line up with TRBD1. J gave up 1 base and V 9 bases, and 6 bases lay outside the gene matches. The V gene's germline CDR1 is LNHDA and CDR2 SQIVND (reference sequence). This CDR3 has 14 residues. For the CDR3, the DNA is TGTGCCAGCCGGGACAGTACAAGCAATCAGCCCCAGCATTTT. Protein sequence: CASRDSTSNQPQHF. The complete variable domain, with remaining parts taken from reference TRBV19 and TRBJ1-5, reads DGGITQSPKYLFRKEGQNVTLSCEQNLNHDAMYWYRQDPGQGLRLIYYSQIVNDFQKGDIAEGYSVSREKKESFPLTVTSAQKNPTAFYLCASRDSTSNQPQHFGDGTRLSIL.

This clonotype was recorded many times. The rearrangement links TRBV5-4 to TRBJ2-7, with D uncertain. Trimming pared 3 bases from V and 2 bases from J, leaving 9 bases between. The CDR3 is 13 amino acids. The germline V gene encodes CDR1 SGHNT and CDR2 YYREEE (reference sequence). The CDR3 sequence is CASSSTPAYEQYF. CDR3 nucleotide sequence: TGTGCCAGCAGCTCCACACCGGCCTACGAGCAGTACTTC.

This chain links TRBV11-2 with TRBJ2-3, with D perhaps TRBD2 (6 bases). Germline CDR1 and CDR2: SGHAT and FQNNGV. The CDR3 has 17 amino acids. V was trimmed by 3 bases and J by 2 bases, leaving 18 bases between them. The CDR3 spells CASSFLLEGTFTDTQYF. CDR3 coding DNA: TGTGCCAGCAGCTTCCTCCTTGAGGGGACTTTCACAGATACGCAGTATTTT.

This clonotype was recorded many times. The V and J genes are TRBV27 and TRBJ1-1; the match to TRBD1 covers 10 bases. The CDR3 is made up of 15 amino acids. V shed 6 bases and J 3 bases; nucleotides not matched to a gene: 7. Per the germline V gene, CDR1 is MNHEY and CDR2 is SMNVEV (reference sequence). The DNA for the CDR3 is TGTGCCAGCAGCCTGACAGGGGGCGCATACACTGAAGCTTTCTTT. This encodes CASSLTGGAYTEAFF.

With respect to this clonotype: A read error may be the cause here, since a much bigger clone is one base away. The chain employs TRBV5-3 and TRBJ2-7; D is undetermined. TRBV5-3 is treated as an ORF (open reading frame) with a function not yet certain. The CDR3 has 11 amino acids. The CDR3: CASSFDREQYF. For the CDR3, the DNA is TGTGCCAGCAGCTTTGATAGGGAGCAGTACTTC.

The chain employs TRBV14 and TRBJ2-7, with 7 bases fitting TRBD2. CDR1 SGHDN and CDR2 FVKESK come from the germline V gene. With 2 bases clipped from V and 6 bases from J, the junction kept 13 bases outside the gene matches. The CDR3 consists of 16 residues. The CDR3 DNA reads TGTGCCAGCAGCCAATACCTTGGCTCGACTAGCACCGAGCAGTACTTC. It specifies CASSQYLGSTSTEQYF.

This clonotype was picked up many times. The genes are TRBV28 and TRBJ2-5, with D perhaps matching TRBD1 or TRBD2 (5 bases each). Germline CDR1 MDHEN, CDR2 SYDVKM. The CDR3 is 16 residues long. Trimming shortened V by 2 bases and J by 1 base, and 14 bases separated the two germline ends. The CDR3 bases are TGTGCCAGCAGTTTAAATTTAGGGACCTCCCAAGAGACCCAGTACTTC. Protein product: CASSLNLGTSQETQYF. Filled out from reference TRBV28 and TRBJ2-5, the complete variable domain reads DVKVTQSSRYLVKRTGEKVFLECVQDMDHENMFWYRQDPGLGLRLIYFSYDVKMKEKGDIPEGYSVSREKKERFSLILESASTNQTSMYLCASSLNLGTSQETQYFGPGTRLLVL.